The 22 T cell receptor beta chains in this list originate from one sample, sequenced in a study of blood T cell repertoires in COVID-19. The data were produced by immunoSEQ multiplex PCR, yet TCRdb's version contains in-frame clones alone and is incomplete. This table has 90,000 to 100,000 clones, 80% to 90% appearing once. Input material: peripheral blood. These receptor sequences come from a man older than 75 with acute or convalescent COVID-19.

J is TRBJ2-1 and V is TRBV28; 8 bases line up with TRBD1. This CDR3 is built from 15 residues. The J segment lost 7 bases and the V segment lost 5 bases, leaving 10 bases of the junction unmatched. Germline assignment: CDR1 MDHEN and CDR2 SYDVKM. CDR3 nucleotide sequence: TGTGCCAGCAGTCTTCCGGGACAGGCGGGTAATGAGCAGTTCTTC. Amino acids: CASSLPGQAGNEQFF.

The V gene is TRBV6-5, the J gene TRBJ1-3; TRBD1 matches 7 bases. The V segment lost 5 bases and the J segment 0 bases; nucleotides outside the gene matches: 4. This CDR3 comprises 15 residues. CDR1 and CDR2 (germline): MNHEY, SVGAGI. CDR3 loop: CASSPDRDSGNTIYF. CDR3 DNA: TGTGCCAGCAGTCCCGACAGGGACTCTGGAAACACCATATATTTT.

CDR3 amino acids: CASSSSYNSPLHF. CDR3 nucleotide sequence: TGTGCCAGCAGCTCGTCCTATAATTCACCCCTCCACTTT. The chain carries TRBV11-3 and TRBJ1-6; D gene uncertain. CDR3 length: 13 residues. In germline, CDR1 is SGHNT, CDR2 YENEEA. V lost 4 bases, J lost 1 base, and 2 bases lay in between.

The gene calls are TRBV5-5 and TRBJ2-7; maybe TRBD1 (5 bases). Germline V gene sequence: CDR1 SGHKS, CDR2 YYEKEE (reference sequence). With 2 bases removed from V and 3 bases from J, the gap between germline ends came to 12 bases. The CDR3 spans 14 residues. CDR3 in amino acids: CASSLGQGLYEQYF. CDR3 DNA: TGTGCCAGCAGCTTAGGACAAGGCCTCTACGAGCAGTACTTC.

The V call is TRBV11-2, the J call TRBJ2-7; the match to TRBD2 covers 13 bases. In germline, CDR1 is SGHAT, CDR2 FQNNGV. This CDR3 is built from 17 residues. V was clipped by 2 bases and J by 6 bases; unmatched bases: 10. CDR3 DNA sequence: TGTGCCAGCAGCTTAACCCGGACTAGCGGGAGAAGCGGCGAGCAGTACTTC. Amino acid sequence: CASSLTRTSGRSGEQYF.

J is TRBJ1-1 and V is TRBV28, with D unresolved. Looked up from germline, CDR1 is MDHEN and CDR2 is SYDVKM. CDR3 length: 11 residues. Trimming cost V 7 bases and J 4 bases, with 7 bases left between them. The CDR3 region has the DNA TGTGCCAGCACGAGTACCACTGAAGCTTTCTTT. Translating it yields CASTSTTEAFF.

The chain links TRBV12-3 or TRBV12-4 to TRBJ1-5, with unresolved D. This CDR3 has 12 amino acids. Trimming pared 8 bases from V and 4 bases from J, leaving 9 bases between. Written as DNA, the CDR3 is TGTGCCAGCGGACTGGGTAATCAGCCCCAGCATTTT. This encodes CASGLGNQPQHF.

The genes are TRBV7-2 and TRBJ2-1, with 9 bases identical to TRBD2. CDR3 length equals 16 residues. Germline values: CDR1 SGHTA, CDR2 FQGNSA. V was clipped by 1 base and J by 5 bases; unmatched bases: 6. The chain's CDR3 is CASSLEGLAGHNEQFF. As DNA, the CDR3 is TGTGCCAGCAGCTTAGAAGGCCTAGCGGGGCACAATGAGCAGTTCTTC.

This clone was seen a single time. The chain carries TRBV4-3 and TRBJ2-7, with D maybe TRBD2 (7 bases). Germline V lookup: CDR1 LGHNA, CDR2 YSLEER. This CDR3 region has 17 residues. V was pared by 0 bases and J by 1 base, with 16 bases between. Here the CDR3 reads CASSQELAAQGSYEQYF. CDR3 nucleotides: TGCGCCAGCAGCCAAGAGCTAGCGGCGCAGGGGTCCTACGAGCAGTACTTC.

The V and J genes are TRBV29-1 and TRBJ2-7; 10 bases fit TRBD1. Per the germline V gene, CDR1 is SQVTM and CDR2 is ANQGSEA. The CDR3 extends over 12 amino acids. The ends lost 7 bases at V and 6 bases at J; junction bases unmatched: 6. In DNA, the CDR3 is TGCAGCGCACGACAGGGGGCAAGCGAGCAGTACTTC. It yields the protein CSARQGASEQYF.

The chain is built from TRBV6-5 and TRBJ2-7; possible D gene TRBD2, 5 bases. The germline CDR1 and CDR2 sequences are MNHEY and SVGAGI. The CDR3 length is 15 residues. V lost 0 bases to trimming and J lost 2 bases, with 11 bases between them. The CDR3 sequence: CASSYSLDLAYEQYF. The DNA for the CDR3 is TGTGCCAGCAGTTACTCACTAGACCTAGCCTACGAGCAGTACTTC.

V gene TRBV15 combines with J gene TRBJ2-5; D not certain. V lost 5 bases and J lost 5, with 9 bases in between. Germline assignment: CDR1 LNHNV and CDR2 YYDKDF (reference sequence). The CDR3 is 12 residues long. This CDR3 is CATSRLRETQYF. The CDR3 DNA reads TGTGCCACCAGCCGCTTGCGGGAGACCCAGTACTTC.

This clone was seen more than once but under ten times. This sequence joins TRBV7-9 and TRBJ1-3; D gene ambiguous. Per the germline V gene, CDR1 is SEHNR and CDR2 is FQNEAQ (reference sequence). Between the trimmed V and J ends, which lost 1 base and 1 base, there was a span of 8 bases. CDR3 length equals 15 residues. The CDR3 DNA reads TGTGCCAGCAGCTTAGATCCAGTGTCTGGAAACACCATATATTTT. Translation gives CASSLDPVSGNTIYF. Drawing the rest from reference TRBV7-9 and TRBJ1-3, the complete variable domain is DTGVSQNPRHKITKRGQNVTFRCDPISEHNRLYWYRQTLGQGPEFLTYFQNEAQLEKSRLLSDRFSAERPKGSFSTLEIQRTEQGDSAMYLCASSLDPVSGNTIYFGEGSWLTVV.

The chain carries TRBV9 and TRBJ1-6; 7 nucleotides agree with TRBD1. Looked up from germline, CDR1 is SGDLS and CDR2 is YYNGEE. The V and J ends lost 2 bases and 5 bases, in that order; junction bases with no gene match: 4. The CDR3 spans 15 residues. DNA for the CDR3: TGTGCCAGCAGCGTCCGGGACAGCGATAATTCACCCCTCCACTTT. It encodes CASSVRDSDNSPLHF.

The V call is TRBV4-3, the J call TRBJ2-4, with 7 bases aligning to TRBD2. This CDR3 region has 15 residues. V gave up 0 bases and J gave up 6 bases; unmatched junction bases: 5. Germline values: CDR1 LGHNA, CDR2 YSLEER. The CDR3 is CASSQDSLASNIQYF. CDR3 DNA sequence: TGCGCCAGCAGCCAAGATTCACTAGCGTCAAACATTCAGTACTTC.

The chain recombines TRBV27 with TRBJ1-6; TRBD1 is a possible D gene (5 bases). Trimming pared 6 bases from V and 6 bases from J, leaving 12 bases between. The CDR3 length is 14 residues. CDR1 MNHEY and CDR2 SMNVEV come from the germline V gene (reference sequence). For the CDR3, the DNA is TGTGCCAGCAGGGGAGGGGTGATTAATTCACCCCTCCACTTT. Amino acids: CASRGGVINSPLHF.

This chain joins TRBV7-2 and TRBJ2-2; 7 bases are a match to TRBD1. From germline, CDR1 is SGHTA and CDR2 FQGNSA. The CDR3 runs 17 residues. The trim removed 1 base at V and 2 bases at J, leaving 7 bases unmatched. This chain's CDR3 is CASSLEVGTVNTGELFF. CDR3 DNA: TGTGCCAGCAGCTTAGAGGTCGGGACAGTCAACACCGGGGAGCTGTTTTTT.

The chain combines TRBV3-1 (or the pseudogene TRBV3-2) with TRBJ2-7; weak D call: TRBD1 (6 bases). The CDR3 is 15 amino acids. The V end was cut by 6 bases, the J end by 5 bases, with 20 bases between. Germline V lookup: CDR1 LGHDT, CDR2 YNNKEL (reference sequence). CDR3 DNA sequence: TGTGCCAGCAGTCCTACCCCTCAGGGGCGCGACGAGCAGTACTTC. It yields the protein CASSPTPQGRDEQYF.

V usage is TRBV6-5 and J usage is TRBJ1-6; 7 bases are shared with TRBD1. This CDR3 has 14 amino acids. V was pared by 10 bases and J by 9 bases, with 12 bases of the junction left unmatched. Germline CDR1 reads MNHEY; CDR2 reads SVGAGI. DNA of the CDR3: TGTGCCACCAATCCCGAAGGGGGCGGTTCACCCCTCCACTTT. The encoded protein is CATNPEGGGSPLHF.

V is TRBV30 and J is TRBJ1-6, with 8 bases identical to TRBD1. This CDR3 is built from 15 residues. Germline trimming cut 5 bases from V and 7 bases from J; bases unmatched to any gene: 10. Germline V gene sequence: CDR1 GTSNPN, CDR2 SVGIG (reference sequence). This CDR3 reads CAWETGAGWNSPLHF. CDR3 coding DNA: TGTGCCTGGGAGACAGGGGCCGGGTGGAATTCACCCCTCCACTTT.

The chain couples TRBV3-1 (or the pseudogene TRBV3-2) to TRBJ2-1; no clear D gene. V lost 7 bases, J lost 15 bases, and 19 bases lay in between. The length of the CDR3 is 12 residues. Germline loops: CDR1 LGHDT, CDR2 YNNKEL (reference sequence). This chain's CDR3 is CASTRAGLNLFF. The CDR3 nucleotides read TGTGCCAGCACGCGAGCAGGCCTTAATTTGTTCTTC.

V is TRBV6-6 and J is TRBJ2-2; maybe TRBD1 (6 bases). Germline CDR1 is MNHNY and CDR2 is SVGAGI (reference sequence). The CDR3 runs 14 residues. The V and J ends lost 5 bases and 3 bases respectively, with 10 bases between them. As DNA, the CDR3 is TGTGCCAGCAGTCACAGGGTCGACACCGGGGAGCTGTTTTTT. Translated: CASSHRVDTGELFF.